These 16 T cell receptor beta chains came from one sample sequenced in a study of blood T cells in healthy people across ages. Primers used in a second PCR of roughly 7 to 12 cycles were a sample-barcoded 5' primer and a J-beta primer mix. TCRdb used MiXCR to reprocess the 5' RACE reads, holding one entry per CDR3 protein. The sample holds approximately 1.5 million distinct CDR3 sequences, roughly 30% seen once. Material: blood. The source is a woman in her 30s in good health.

The V call is TRBV20-1, the J call TRBJ2-1; TRBD2 might be the D (6 bases). This CDR3 is 12 amino acids long. Trimming shortened V by 6 bases and J by 4 bases, and 10 bases separated the two germline ends. The V gene's germline CDR1 is DFQATT and CDR2 SNEGSKA (reference sequence). CDR3 sequence: CSAYSGYNEQFF. For the CDR3, the DNA is TGCAGTGCCTATAGCGGATACAATGAGCAGTTCTTC.

This clonotype was picked up a small number of times. The genes are TRBV29-1 and TRBJ2-1, with 8 nucleotides matching TRBD1. The V gene end was trimmed by 6 bases and the J gene end by 1 base; junction bases not matched to a gene: 5. CDR1 is SQVTM and CDR2 is ANQGSEA in the germline V gene. CDR3 length equals 14 residues. CDR3 sequence reads: CSVLGDRSYNEQFF. CDR3 nucleotide sequence: TGCAGCGTCCTAGGGGACAGGTCCTACAATGAGCAGTTCTTC.

This clonotype was seen at least ten times. The rearrangement links TRBV20-1 to TRBJ2-7; TRBD1 aligns across 10 bases. CDR1 is DFQATT and CDR2 is SNEGSKA in the germline V gene (reference sequence). Trimming at V came to 6 bases and at J to 1 base, leaving 6 bases not matched to a gene. CDR3 size: 14 residues. CDR3 protein: CSAPGQGGSYEQYF. The CDR3 region has the DNA TGCAGTGCCCCCGGACAGGGGGGGTCCTACGAGCAGTACTTC.

The chain recombines TRBV30 with TRBJ1-1; D remains ambiguous. The V end was cut by 1 base, the J end by 1 base, with 7 bases between. This CDR3 comprises 13 residues. Germline assignment: CDR1 GTSNPN and CDR2 SVGIG (reference sequence). This chain's CDR3 is CAWSADTNTEAFF. The CDR3 DNA reads as TGTGCCTGGAGTGCTGACACGAACACTGAAGCTTTCTTT.

This clonotype was seen only once. CDR3 protein: CSARTDLAGITDTQYF. CDR3 bases: TGCAGTGCTAGGACCGACCTAGCGGGTATCACAGATACGCAGTATTTT. The gene calls are TRBV20-1 and TRBJ2-3, with TRBD2 matching over 8 bases. Germline V gene data show CDR1 as DFQATT and CDR2 as SNEGSKA (reference sequence). Trimming took 3 bases from V and 2 from J; bases not matched to a gene: 10. The CDR3 has 16 amino acids.

CDR3 bases: TGTGCCAGCAGCTTAAGGGCGGGGGGAGCCTCCTACGAGCAGTACTTC. Amino acids: CASSLRAGGASYEQYF. The chain has TRBV7-8 and TRBJ2-7, with 8 bases lining up with TRBD2. The CDR3 spans 16 residues. Germline-derived CDR1 and CDR2 are SGHVS and FQNEAQ. Unmatched junction bases numbered 6, after V lost 2 bases and J lost 0 bases.

V is TRBV20-1 and J is TRBJ2-5, with D perhaps matching TRBD2 (5 bases). CDR1 and CDR2 (germline): DFQATT, SNEGSKA (reference sequence). V lost 6 bases, J lost 7 bases, and 18 bases lay in between. The CDR3 is made up of 13 amino acids. The CDR3 nucleotides read TGCAGTGCCCAGACTCGGGAATGGGGGACCCAGTACTTC. Translating it yields CSAQTREWGTQYF.

The table lists this clonotype with a few counts. The chain uses TRBV4-1 and TRBJ2-3; the D call may be TRBD1 or TRBD2 (5 bases each). The CDR3 sequence is 16 residues long. Per germline, CDR1 MGHRA and CDR2 YSYEKL. V dropped 1 base and J dropped 6 bases, with 17 bases sitting between them. The CDR3 loop is CASSQGDGPPGDTQYF. The CDR3 nucleotides read TGCGCCAGCAGCCAAGGGGACGGGCCCCCTGGGGATACGCAGTATTTT.

This clonotype appeared a few times. The chain carries TRBV9 and TRBJ2-1; 8 nucleotides match TRBD2. The ends lost 4 bases at V and 1 base at J; junction bases unmatched: 13. The CDR3 extends over 18 amino acids. Germline CDR1 reads SGDLS; CDR2 reads YYNGEE. The CDR3 here is CASSPLLGGAVSYNEQFF. The CDR3 DNA follows: TGTGCCAGCAGCCCATTACTCGGGGGGGCGGTTTCCTACAATGAGCAGTTCTTC. The full variable domain, rest sourced from reference TRBV9 and TRBJ2-1, is DSGVTQTPKHLITATGQRVTLRCSPRSGDLSVYWYQQSLDQGLQFLIQYYNGEERAKGNILERFSAQQFPDLHSELNLSSLELGDSALYFCASSPLLGGAVSYNEQFFGPGTRLTVL.

The chain combines TRBV7-9 with TRBJ2-1, with 7 bases aligning to TRBD1. The CDR3 is made up of 14 amino acids. The trim removed 1 base at V and 9 bases at J, leaving 6 bases unmatched. Germline V CDR1 and CDR2: SEHNR, FQNEAQ (reference sequence). CDR3 DNA sequence: TGTGCCAGCAGCTTAGTCAGAACAGGGGTTGAGCAGTTCTTC. Translated, it gives CASSLVRTGVEQFF.

For this clonotype: The junction and the germline gene differ at one end; a read error may be behind it. The chain employs TRBV9 and TRBJ2-1; 15 nucleotides line up with TRBD2. The CDR3 loop spans 18 amino acids. The V gene's germline CDR1 is SGDLS and CDR2 YYNGEE. CDR3: CTSSDRTSGRVSYNEQFF. The CDR3 nucleotides are TGTACCAGCAGCGACCGGACTAGCGGGAGGGTCTCCTACAATGAGCAGTTCTTC. The full variable domain, with the rest looked up from reference TRBV9 and TRBJ2-1, is DSGVTQTPKHLITATGQRVTLRCSPRSGDLSVYWYQQSLDQGLQFLIQYYNGEERAKGNILERFSAQQFPDLHSELNLSSLELGDSALYFCTSSDRTSGRVSYNEQFFGPGTRLTVL.

The genes are TRBV28 and TRBJ1-1; the D gene is possibly TRBD1 (5 bases). Trimming shortened V by 7 bases and J by 11 bases, and 11 bases separated the two germline ends. Germline values: CDR1 MDHEN, CDR2 SYDVKM. The CDR3 runs 10 residues. CDR3 nucleotide sequence: TGTGCCAGCACCGGGGCTGTCGCTTTCTTT. This gives the protein CASTGAVAFF.

Many counts were recorded for this clonotype. The V call is TRBV20-1, the J call TRBJ2-7; TRBD1 is a possible D gene (5 bases). Trimming pared 3 bases from V and 3 bases from J, leaving 18 bases between. The CDR3 is 15 amino acids. The germline V gene encodes CDR1 DFQATT and CDR2 SNEGSKA (reference sequence). The CDR3 sequence is CSARVPQGQGYEQYF. The CDR3 region has the DNA TGCAGTGCTAGGGTACCTCAGGGTCAGGGCTACGAGCAGTACTTC.

The chain employs TRBV6-5 and TRBJ2-3; 8 positions match TRBD1. The CDR3 totals 17 residues. The ends lost 4 bases at V and 5 bases at J; junction bases unmatched: 14. Germline CDR1 and CDR2: MNHEY and SVGAGI. CDR3 in amino acids: CASSSRPGGRGQDTQYF. CDR3 in DNA: TGTGCCAGCAGTTCACGCCCAGGGGGCAGGGGACAAGATACGCAGTATTTT.

The sample holds a few counts of this clonotype. J is TRBJ2-3 and V is TRBV3-1; possibly TRBD1 or TRBD2 for D (5 bases each). Germline loops: CDR1 LGHDT, CDR2 YNNKEL (reference sequence). V was clipped by 4 bases and J by 5 bases, with 13 bases between them. There are 14 residues in the CDR3. In nucleotides, the CDR3 is TGTGCCAGCAGCCGAGTTGGGACGGGAGATACGCAGTATTTT. Translated, it gives CASSRVGTGDTQYF.

The rearrangement joins TRBV12-3 or TRBV12-4 to TRBJ2-3; the D gene could be TRBD1 or TRBD2 (5 bases each). Trimming stripped 1 base from V and 4 bases from J, with 21 bases between. This CDR3 region has 18 residues. CDR3 in amino acids: CASSLVGLALISADTQYF. The CDR3 bases are TGTGCCAGCAGTTTAGTGGGGCTGGCCCTCATTAGCGCAGATACGCAGTATTTT.